These 27 T cell receptor beta chains were all obtained from the same sample, sequenced in a study of cytomegalovirus exposure and HLA in healthy donors. Generated by immunoSEQ multiplex PCR, the TCRdb table keeps only in-frame clones and is missing some. The data show roughly 140,000 clones, with about 88% seen just once and approximately 8.7% held by the top ten. The sample was PBMCs. The receptors stem from a man aged 18 to 29 in good health and CMV-seropositive.

The gene calls are TRBV14 and TRBJ2-7, with D unclear. CDR1 is SGHDN and CDR2 is FVKESK in the germline V gene. The CDR3 spans 12 residues. V lost 0 bases, J lost 6 bases, and 6 bases lay in between. The CDR3: CASSQDSVEQYF. In nucleotides, the CDR3 is TGTGCCAGCAGCCAAGACAGTGTCGAGCAGTACTTC.

This chain connects TRBV4-1 to TRBJ2-7; TRBD2 matches at 11 bases. There are 17 residues in the CDR3. Germline V lookup: CDR1 MGHRA, CDR2 YSYEKL. V lost 1 base, J lost 2 bases, and 7 bases stayed unmatched. In DNA, the CDR3 is TGCGCCAGCAGCCAAGCCCCGGGACTAGCGGATACCTACGAGCAGTACTTC. This gives the protein CASSQAPGLADTYEQYF.

The J gene is TRBJ2-5, the V gene TRBV5-1; TRBD2 matches 13 bases. The CDR3 covers 18 residues. The ends lost 0 bases at V and 1 base at J; junction bases unmatched: 6. Germline V lookup: CDR1 SGHRS, CDR2 YFSETQ. The CDR3 DNA is TGCGCCAGCAGCTTGGCGGGGACTAGCGGGGTAGCCCAAGAGACCCAGTACTTC. Protein product: CASSLAGTSGVAQETQYF. The full variable domain, completed using reference TRBV5-1 and TRBJ2-5, is KAGVTQTPRYLIKTRGQQVTLSCSPISGHRSVSWYQQTPGQGLQFLFEYFSETQRNKGNFPGRFSGRQFSNSRSEMNVSTLELGDSALYLCASSLAGTSGVAQETQYFGPGTRLLVL.

V usage is TRBV11-2 and J usage is TRBJ2-7, with 9 nucleotides matching TRBD2. The germline CDR1 and CDR2 sequences are SGHAT and FQNNGV. The CDR3 consists of 15 residues. V shed 2 bases, J shed 4 bases, and the junction held 6 bases outside the gene matches. CDR3 region: CASSLSLAGYYEQYF. The CDR3 DNA is TGTGCCAGCAGCTTAAGTCTAGCGGGGTATTACGAGCAGTACTTC. Drawing the rest from reference TRBV11-2 and TRBJ2-7, the complete variable domain is EAGVAQSPRYKIIEKRQSVAFWCNPISGHATLYWYQQILGQGPKLLIQFQNNGVVDDSQLPKDRFSAERLKGVDSTLKIQPAKLEDSAVYLCASSLSLAGYYEQYFGPGTRLTVT.

The rearrangement links TRBV7-2 to TRBJ2-7; TRBD1 matches 10 bases. Germline CDR1 reads SGHTA; CDR2 reads FQGNSA. The length of the CDR3 is 16 residues. V was clipped by 5 bases and J by 3 bases; unmatched bases: 10. The CDR3 loop reads CASSPTGQGVLYEQYF. CDR3 DNA: TGTGCCAGCAGCCCGACCGGACAGGGGGTACTCTACGAGCAGTACTTC.

This clone has just a few counts. This chain uses TRBV6-1 with TRBJ1-5, with 9 bases lining up with TRBD1. CDR1 MNHNS and CDR2 SASEGT come from the germline V gene. The CDR3 extends over 15 amino acids. After removal of 5 bases from V and 6 bases from J, the junction contained 8 bases not matched to a gene. This CDR3 reads CASSTWTGEGQPQHF. The CDR3 DNA reads as TGTGCCAGCAGTACCTGGACAGGGGAGGGTCAGCCCCAGCATTTT.

The V gene is TRBV9, the J gene TRBJ2-5; D is possibly TRBD2 (6 bases). V was clipped by 2 bases and J by 2 bases, with 10 bases between them. The germline V gene has CDR1 SGDLS and CDR2 YYNGEE. The CDR3 runs to 14 residues. CDR3 DNA sequence: TGTGCCAGCAGCGTCGAGGGACTTCAAGAGACCCAGTACTTC. It yields the protein CASSVEGLQETQYF.

The chain links TRBV2 to TRBJ2-2, with D perhaps TRBD1 (6 bases). The CDR3 loop spans 14 amino acids. Trimming took 4 bases from V and 1 from J, leaving 7 bases between them. The germline V gene has CDR1 SNHLY and CDR2 FYNNEI. CDR3: CASSVDRNTGELFF. The DNA for the CDR3 is TGTGCCAGCAGTGTGGACAGGAACACCGGGGAGCTGTTTTTT.

The rearrangement links TRBV9 to TRBJ2-3, with D possibly matching TRBD2 (6 bases). The CDR3 runs to 16 residues. V lost 3 bases to trimming and J lost 2 bases, with 16 bases between them. Germline CDR1 reads SGDLS; CDR2 reads YYNGEE. CDR3 nucleotide sequence: TGTGCCAGCAGCGCCCTGTCTAGCGCCCTCACAGATACGCAGTATTTT. Translating it yields CASSALSSALTDTQYF.

The rearrangement links TRBV11-2 to TRBJ2-5, with 9 positions matching TRBD1. This CDR3 has 16 residues. The germline gives CDR1 SGHAT, CDR2 FQNNGV. V dropped 6 bases and J dropped 3; count of bases not matched to a gene: 11. The CDR3 is CASSKRTGGMKETQYF. As DNA, the CDR3 is TGTGCCAGCAGTAAAAGAACAGGGGGCATGAAAGAGACCCAGTACTTC.

The gene calls are TRBV5-8 and TRBJ2-7; D gene uncertain. The CDR3 sequence is 12 residues long. CDR1 SGHTS and CDR2 YDEGEE come from the germline V gene. Trimming stripped 3 bases from V and 6 bases from J, with 10 bases between. CDR3 residues: CASSYQQSEQYF. Here the CDR3 DNA reads TGTGCCAGCAGCTACCAACAGAGCGAGCAGTACTTC. Complete variable domain (other parts from reference TRBV5-8 and TRBJ2-7): EAGVTQSPTHLIKTRGQQATLRCSPISGHTSVYWYQQALGLGLQFLLWYDEGEERNRGNFPPRFSGRQFPNYSSELNVNALELEDSALYLCASSYQQSEQYFGPGTRLTVT.

The chain is built from TRBV7-9 and TRBJ1-1; D not certain. The CDR3 is 16 residues long. Germline V CDR1 and CDR2: SEHNR, FQNEAQ (reference sequence). Trimming removed 3 bases from V and 1 base from J, with 15 bases in between. CDR3 amino acids: CASSFPPRIQNTEAFF. CDR3 coding DNA: TGTGCCAGCAGCTTTCCCCCGCGTATCCAGAACACTGAAGCTTTCTTT. Full variable domain (remainder filled in from reference TRBV7-9 and TRBJ1-1): DTGVSQNPRHKITKRGQNVTFRCDPISEHNRLYWYRQTLGQGPEFLTYFQNEAQLEKSRLLSDRFSAERPKGSFSTLEIQRTEQGDSAMYLCASSFPPRIQNTEAFFGQGTRLTVV.

The CDR3 DNA is TGCGCCAGCAGCTTCTCCTCGCAGGGTCCAGATACGCAGTATTTT. It encodes CASSFSSQGPDTQYF. J is TRBJ2-3 and V is TRBV5-1; D is perhaps TRBD1 (5 bases). The CDR3 is made up of 15 amino acids. V was trimmed by 2 bases and J by 4 bases, leaving 14 bases between them. Germline V lookup: CDR1 SGHRS, CDR2 YFSETQ.

This chain uses TRBV6-6 with TRBJ2-4, with 10 nucleotides matching TRBD1. Trimming took 2 bases from V and 8 from J; bases not matched to a gene: 3. Germline assignment: CDR1 MNHNY and CDR2 SVGAGI (reference sequence). CDR3 length: 14 residues. This CDR3 reads CASSYGQGVDIQYF. The DNA for the CDR3 is TGTGCCAGCAGTTACGGACAGGGGGTGGACATTCAGTACTTC.

The chain is built from TRBV19 and TRBJ2-1; 8 bases line up with TRBD2. CDR1 is LNHDA, CDR2 SQIVND, per germline (reference sequence). The CDR3 runs to 13 residues. The ends lost 7 bases at V and 7 bases at J; junction bases unmatched: 6. The CDR3 here is CASTTSGVNEQFF. The CDR3 nucleotides are TGTGCCAGTACCACTAGCGGAGTTAATGAGCAGTTCTTC. The full variable domain, with the rest looked up from reference TRBV19 and TRBJ2-1, is DGGITQSPKYLFRKEGQNVTLSCEQNLNHDAMYWYRQDPGQGLRLIYYSQIVNDFQKGDIAEGYSVSREKKESFPLTVTSAQKNPTAFYLCASTTSGVNEQFFGPGTRLTVL.

The gene calls are TRBV7-3 and TRBJ2-1, with 10 bases lining up with TRBD2. After removal of 5 bases from V and 6 bases from J, the junction contained 7 bases not matched to a gene. In germline, CDR1 is SGHTA, CDR2 FQGTGA. The CDR3 spans 15 residues. For the CDR3, the DNA is TGTGCCAGCAGCGAAACTAGCGGGATAAGCAATGAGCAGTTCTTC. Amino acid sequence: CASSETSGISNEQFF.

The chain has TRBV29-1 and TRBJ1-5, with D maybe TRBD1 (6 bases). The CDR3 spans 12 residues. Germline assignment: CDR1 SQVTM and CDR2 ANQGSEA. The ends were cut back, 6 bases at V and 7 bases at J, with 13 bases in the middle. The CDR3 loop reads CSVGAAGQPQHF. The CDR3 DNA is TGCAGCGTGGGGGCGGCCGGACAGCCCCAGCATTTT.

This clone was found a few times. The chain employs TRBV27 and TRBJ2-7; 8 positions match TRBD2. The V segment lost 5 bases and the J segment 6 bases; nucleotides outside the gene matches: 12. CDR3 length: 15 residues. Germline V gene lookup returns CDR1 MNHEY and CDR2 SMNVEV (reference sequence). In DNA form, the CDR3 reads TGTGCCAGCAGTCCATGGGCGGGAGGCAGGGCCGAGCAGTACTTC. It is translated as CASSPWAGGRAEQYF.

The chain employs TRBV13 and TRBJ2-3; D call uncertain. This CDR3 has 13 residues. With 2 bases removed from V and 3 bases from J, the gap between germline ends came to 6 bases. Germline lookup yields CDR1 PRHDT and CDR2 FYEKMQ (reference sequence). CDR3 protein: CASSLRLTDTQYF. Here the CDR3 DNA reads TGTGCCAGCAGCTTAAGACTTACAGATACGCAGTATTTT. The variable domain in full, with the rest retrieved from reference TRBV13 and TRBJ2-3, is AAGVIQSPRHLIKEKRETATLKCYPIPRHDTVYWYQQGPGQDPQFLISFYEKMQSDKGSIPDRFSAQQFSDYHSELNMSSLELGDSALYFCASSLRLTDTQYFGPGTRLTVL.

V usage is TRBV10-2 and J usage is TRBJ2-7, with a weak D call TRBD2 (5 bases). Germline assignment: CDR1 WSHSY and CDR2 SAAADI. V was cut by 5 bases and J by 2 bases, with 19 bases left in between. The CDR3 length is 16 residues. CDR3 protein: CASSKWTGVFAYEQYF. In nucleotides, the CDR3 is TGCGCCAGCAGTAAATGGACCGGGGTTTTTGCCTACGAGCAGTACTTC.

The chain carries TRBV27 and TRBJ2-7; D not certain. CDR1 is MNHEY and CDR2 is SMNVEV in the germline V gene (reference sequence). This CDR3 is 14 amino acids long. The V gene lost 4 bases and the J gene lost 2 bases, with 12 bases spanning the gap. The CDR3, as DNA: TGTGCCAGCAGTTGGTTAAACAGCCCCTACGAGCAGTACTTC. Amino acids: CASSWLNSPYEQYF.

This sequence joins TRBV5-4 and TRBJ2-7; 10 nucleotides align to TRBD2. From germline, CDR1 is SGHNT and CDR2 YYREEE (reference sequence). The CDR3 covers 14 residues. V lost 4 bases, J lost 3 bases, and 4 bases stayed unmatched. CDR3 residues: CASSRTSGVYEQYF. The CDR3 coding sequence is TGTGCCAGCAGCAGGACTAGCGGAGTCTACGAGCAGTACTTC.

This clone came up once. The gene calls are TRBV10-3 and TRBJ2-7, with a possible D match to TRBD2 (5 bases). CDR1 and CDR2 (germline): ENHRY, SYGVKD. The CDR3 loop spans 14 amino acids. V was pared by 2 bases and J by 6 bases, with 14 bases between. CDR3 in amino acids: CAISEAGLGVEQYF. In DNA, the CDR3 is TGTGCCATCAGTGAGGCGGGTCTTGGGGTCGAGCAGTACTTC.

The rearrangement uses TRBV9 and TRBJ2-2, with TRBD1 identical over 9 bases. The CDR3 is 15 residues long. The trim removed 5 bases at V and 2 bases at J, leaving 4 bases unmatched. The germline gives CDR1 SGDLS, CDR2 YYNGEE. The CDR3 reads CASRRGQGNTGELFF. The CDR3 DNA reads as TGTGCCAGCAGGAGGGGACAGGGTAACACCGGGGAGCTGTTTTTT. The full variable domain, with the rest looked up from reference TRBV9 and TRBJ2-2, is DSGVTQTPKHLITATGQRVTLRCSPRSGDLSVYWYQQSLDQGLQFLIQYYNGEERAKGNILERFSAQQFPDLHSELNLSSLELGDSALYFCASRRGQGNTGELFFGEGSRLTVL.

The chain links TRBV27 to TRBJ1-1, with D maybe TRBD1 (5 bases). V dropped 5 bases and J dropped 0 bases, with 10 bases sitting between them. This CDR3 comprises 14 residues. Germline V lookup: CDR1 MNHEY, CDR2 SMNVEV (reference sequence). DNA of the CDR3: TGTGCCAGCAGTGGGGCAGGTTTGAACACTGAAGCTTTCTTT. This gives the protein CASSGAGLNTEAFF.

This chain uses TRBV18 with TRBJ1-6; D remains ambiguous. The CDR3 runs 14 residues. V lost 5 bases, J lost 7 bases, and 12 bases lay in between. CDR1 and CDR2 from the germline V gene are KGHSH and LQKENI. The CDR3: CASSSFSGNSPLHF. The CDR3 DNA reads TGTGCCAGCTCATCTTTTTCCGGGAATTCACCCCTCCACTTT.

This clone was detected once. V and J are TRBV5-6 and TRBJ2-7; a weak D match, TRBD1 (5 bases). The length of the CDR3 is 15 residues. The V and J ends lost 2 bases and 3 bases respectively, with 15 bases between them. Germline CDR1 and CDR2: SGHDT and YYEEEE. The CDR3 sequence is CASSLRYDSLYEQYF. The CDR3 DNA reads as TGTGCCAGCAGCTTAAGGTACGACAGCCTCTACGAGCAGTACTTC.